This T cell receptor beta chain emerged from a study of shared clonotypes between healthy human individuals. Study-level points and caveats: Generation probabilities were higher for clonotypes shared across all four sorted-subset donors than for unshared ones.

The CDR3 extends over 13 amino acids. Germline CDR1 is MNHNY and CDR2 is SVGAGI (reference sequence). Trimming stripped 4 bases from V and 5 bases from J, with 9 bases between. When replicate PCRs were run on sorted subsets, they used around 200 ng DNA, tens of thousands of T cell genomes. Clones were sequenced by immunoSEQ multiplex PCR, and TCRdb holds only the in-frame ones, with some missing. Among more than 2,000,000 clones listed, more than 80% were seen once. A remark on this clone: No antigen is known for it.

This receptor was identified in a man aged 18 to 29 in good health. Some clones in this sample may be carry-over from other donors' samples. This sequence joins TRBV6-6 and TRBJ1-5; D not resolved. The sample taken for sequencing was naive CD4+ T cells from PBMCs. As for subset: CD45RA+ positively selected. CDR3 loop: CASSFVRDQPQHF. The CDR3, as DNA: TGTGCCAGCAGTTTCGTCCGAGATCAGCCCCAGCATTTT.